The clone carrying this TCR beta chain has just a few counts. Its antigen is as yet unknown. From RNA transcripts, TCR beta CDR3 regions were amplified. When the TCR CDR3 underwent first-round RT-PCR, the HTBI primer set was used. TCRdb reprocessed the multiplex PCR reads via MiXCR and lists one record per CDR3 protein. The data contain about 510,000 distinct CDR3 sequences, over 45% of them singletons. Uncontrolled infection, other autoimmune disease, pregnancy or lactation led to exclusion. These data belong to a study of T cells in Graves' hyperthyroidism and ophthalmopathy. Study results and limitations: Researchers report that a 13 V-J model separated ophthalmopathy from stable hyperthyroidism. In blood, most of the thyroid clonotypes expanded above 0.001 were also present.

V trimming: 0 bases; J trimming: 6 bases; junction bases outside the gene matches: 6. This CDR3 spans 16 amino acids. The germline CDR1 and CDR2 sequences are SGHTA and FQGNSA. V gene TRBV7-2 combines with J gene TRBJ1-2, with 11 bases lining up with TRBD1. The sample taken for sequencing was peripheral blood or thyroid tissue (not recorded which). This receptor was obtained from an adult woman with Graves' disease, either hyperthyroidism or ophthalmopathy (not recorded which). CDR3 region: CASSLARTGGDDGYTF. The CDR3 bases are TGTGCCAGCAGCTTAGCCCGGACAGGGGGCGATGATGGCTACACCTTC. Full variable domain (remainder filled in from reference TRBV7-2 and TRBJ1-2): GAGVSQSPSNKVTEKGKDVELRCDPISGHTALYWYRQSLGQGLEFLIYFQGNSAPDKSGLPSDRFSAERTGGSVSTLTIQRTQQEDSAVYLCASSLARTGGDDGYTFGSGTRLTVV.